This T cell receptor beta chain comes out of a study of blood T cell dynamics during melanoma immunotherapy. The overall study: First-line therapy was either pembrolizumab or nivolumab with ipilimumab for metastatic melanoma. Study-wide findings and caveats: PBMC repertoires of eventual disease-control patients split at W3 into clonality or diversity gains.

This clone appeared a single time. What it binds is not known. The table came from immunoSEQ multiplex PCR; TCRdb's copy has only in-frame clones and leaves some out. The sample carries around 14,000 clones, 85% recorded once. As for time point: pre-treatment baseline. Trimming cost V 1 base and J 6 bases; bases outside gene matches: 7. Germline-derived CDR1 and CDR2 are LNHDA and SQIVND (reference sequence). The CDR3 loop spans 15 amino acids. This chain joins TRBV19 and TRBJ2-7, with 9 bases lining up with TRBD1. The material was blood, obtained from a patient treated with checkpoint blockade. The clonotype was recovered from a human donor with melanoma. CDR3 coding DNA: TGTGCCAGTAGTATAGCCGGACAGGGGCAAGGCGAGCAGTACTTC. This translates into CASSIAGQGQGEQYF.